This TCR beta chain is from a study of CD8 T cells in Susac syndrome (dated by TCRdb to the late 2010s). With regard to the full study: Repertoire sequencing was used to test whether CD8+ T cell activation and differentiation in Susac syndrome was antigen driven. What the study reported, not specific to this receptor: The number of individuals in the TCR sequencing and HLA analysis was acknowledged as relatively small.

RNA was extracted using the RNeasy kit, and about 0.45 to 1 microgram was reverse transcribed with random hexamers. The immunoSEQ multiplex PCR assay, which covers 54 Vbeta and 13 Jbeta segments, was used to amplify TCR beta CDR3 regions. Bias from PCR amplification was corrected by using a synthetic template baseline for primer optimization and for computational correction. As for how the authors treated the data: Reads were annotated to V, D and J genes per IMGT and analyzed with immunoSEQ Analyzer, keeping only productive sequences. To calculate clonality, Shannon entropy was normalized by log2 of the number of productive unique sequences and then subtracted from one. For each patient and control, public and private clones were evaluated within the 100 most prevalent clones. Susac-specific clones were defined as absent from healthy and MS cohorts, about 1,000 published viral clones and other ImmuneACCESS disease sequences. The raw public reads went through TCRdb reprocessing: fastp at Q25, MiXCR clone calling, in-frame beta chains kept. When rows share a CDR3 protein, they turn into one entry using the most common DNA and genes. TCRdb's processing, not the study's, gives the V and J calls here. Recorded for this sample are 140,000 or so distinct CDR3 sequences; 85% to 95% of them occurred a single time. The ten biggest clones cover about 0.11% of the sample.

Of note for this clonotype: Its antigen is unknown. Qualities for individual bases were not recorded, and no much larger clone is one base off.

High-throughput TCR beta sequencing profiled peripheral blood CD8+ and CD4+ T cells from healthy donors, Susac syndrome patients and multiple sclerosis patients. Treatment-naive patients with stable or active relapsing-remitting disease fulfilling revised McDonald criteria were used as multiple sclerosis controls. Bulk CD8+ and CD4+ T cells were purified by magnetic negative isolation, while CD8+ TEMRA cells were enriched using FACS. Blood was collected in EDTA tubes and processed within 24 hours, with PBMCs isolated through density gradient centrifugation. PBMCs intended for TCR sequencing were cryopreserved in liquid nitrogen and were subsequently thawed in a 37 degrees C water bath. A purity of at least 90% was achieved for sorted or isolated CD4+, CD8+ and CD8+ TEMRA cells. The sequenced sample consisted of CD4+ T cells from PBMCs. The receptor was derived from a human donor with multiple sclerosis.

The CDR3 sequence is CASSVDFRWNEQYF. The DNA reads TGTGCCAGCAGCGTCGACTTCCGATGGAACGAGCAGTACTTC. The chain joins TRBV9 to TRBJ2-7, with the D gene uncertain. Trimming costs V 2 bases and J 5 bases, and their ends lie 14 bases apart. The germline V gene yields SGDLS for CDR1 and YYNGEE for CDR2. The CDR3 contains 14 residues, cysteine and phenylalanine counted. Only the CDR3 region is kept as DNA, spanning 42 bases read in frame from base 1. The CDR3, completed at both ends by the reference TRBV9 and TRBJ2-7 genes, gives the full variable domain DSGVTQTPKHLITATGQRVTLRCSPRSGDLSVYWYQQSLDQGLQFLIQYYNGEERAKGNILERFSAQQFPDLHSELNLSSLELGDSALYFCASSVDFRWNEQYFGPGTRLTVT.